A selection of T cell receptor beta chains follows, all from one sample in a study of control samples from healthy donors and cancer patients. Assay used: immunoSEQ multiplex PCR; TCRdb lists only in-frame clones, some missing. Of hundreds of thousands of clones listed, more than 80% are singletons. The specimen was PBMCs. These receptors all come from a middle-aged man with head and neck cancer. The CDR3 runs from the conserved cysteine through the conserved F or W. The D gene is left open where the match is weak. Size tells how often a clone was seen (once, few, many) or the class of an expanded clone, and some rows leave it out.

j_call: TRBJ1-4; d_call: -; v_call: TRBV30; clone_size: -; cdr3_nt: TGTGCCTGGAGTGTACCGGGAACTAATGAAAAACTGTTTTTT; cdr3_aa: CAWSVPGTNEKLFF
j_call: TRBJ2-7; d_call: -; v_call: TRBV9; clone_size: -; cdr3_nt: TGTGCCAGCAGCCCCGGAGGGGGTAACCCCCTCGAGCAGTACTTC; cdr3_aa: CASSPGGGNPLEQYF
j_call: TRBJ1-4; d_call: -; v_call: TRBV6-5; clone_size: -; cdr3_nt: TGTGCCAGCAGTTACTGGGCGCCGGCAACTAATGAAAAACTGTTTTTT; cdr3_aa: CASSYWAPATNEKLFF
j_call: TRBJ1-3; d_call: -; v_call: TRBV12-3/TRBV12-4; clone_size: -; cdr3_nt: TGTGCCAGCAGTGTTGTCGGAAACACCATATATTTT; cdr3_aa: CASSVVGNTIYF
j_call: TRBJ2-3; d_call: -; v_call: TRBV19; clone_size: -; cdr3_nt: TGTGCCAGTAGTGAATCAGGGGCCTACACAGATACGCAGTATTTT; cdr3_aa: CASSESGAYTDTQYF
j_call: TRBJ1-5; d_call: -; v_call: TRBV9; clone_size: few; cdr3_nt: TGTGCCAGCAGCGTAGGGGCCGGGAATAGCAATCAGCCCCAGCATTTT; cdr3_aa: CASSVGAGNSNQPQHF
j_call: TRBJ1-1; d_call: -; v_call: TRBV19; clone_size: -; cdr3_nt: TGTGCCAGTAGTATAGATCGGGGGCAAGCTTTCTTT; cdr3_aa: CASSIDRGQAFF
j_call: TRBJ2-1; d_call: TRBD2; v_call: TRBV4-1; clone_size: -; cdr3_nt: TGCGCCAGCAGCCAAGATCGACTAGCGGGATACAATGAGCAGTTCTTC; cdr3_aa: CASSQDRLAGYNEQFF
j_call: TRBJ2-5; d_call: TRBD2; v_call: TRBV5-5; clone_size: -; cdr3_nt: TGTGCCAGCAGCCGGGGACTAGCGGCACAAGAGACCCAGTACTTC; cdr3_aa: CASSRGLAAQETQYF
j_call: TRBJ2-7; d_call: -; v_call: TRBV6-5; clone_size: -; cdr3_nt: TGTGCCAGCAGTCCCCGGGACTGGTCCTACGAGCAGTACTTC; cdr3_aa: CASSPRDWSYEQYF
j_call: TRBJ1-6; d_call: -; v_call: TRBV11-3; clone_size: -; cdr3_nt: TGTGCCAGCAGCTATGACAGCTCCTATAATTCACCCCTCCACTTT; cdr3_aa: CASSYDSSYNSPLHF
j_call: TRBJ1-5; d_call: -; v_call: TRBV5-1; clone_size: once; cdr3_nt: TGCGCCAGCAGCCTGGAAGGGGCCAGCAATCAGCCCCAGCATTTT; cdr3_aa: CASSLEGASNQPQHF
j_call: TRBJ2-7; d_call: -; v_call: TRBV29-1; clone_size: -; cdr3_nt: TGCAGCGTTGCCAGGACGGGTTCCTACGAGCAGTACTTC; cdr3_aa: CSVARTGSYEQYF
j_call: TRBJ1-2; d_call: -; v_call: TRBV7-2; clone_size: -; cdr3_nt: TGTGCCAGCAGCTTTAACGGACGCTATGGCTACACCTTC; cdr3_aa: CASSFNGRYGYTF
j_call: TRBJ2-1; d_call: TRBD1; v_call: TRBV11-1; clone_size: -; cdr3_nt: TGTGCCAGCAGCTTAGTGTGGGACAGATACAATGAGCAGTTCTTC; cdr3_aa: CASSLVWDRYNEQFF
j_call: TRBJ1-1; d_call: TRBD1; v_call: TRBV28; clone_size: -; cdr3_nt: TGTGCCAGCAGGCCTCAGGGGGCGCGGACTGAAGCTTTCTTT; cdr3_aa: CASRPQGARTEAFF
j_call: TRBJ2-7; d_call: -; v_call: TRBV3-1/TRBV3-2; clone_size: -; cdr3_nt: TGTGCCAGCAGCCACAGGAGCGTACAGGGTCTTGGCGAGCAGTACTTC; cdr3_aa: CASSHRSVQGLGEQYF
j_call: TRBJ2-5; d_call: -; v_call: TRBV6-4; clone_size: -; cdr3_nt: TGTGCCAGCAGTGTACAGGGAGGTTCCCAAGAGACCCAGTACTTC; cdr3_aa: CASSVQGGSQETQYF
j_call: TRBJ2-2; d_call: TRBD2; v_call: TRBV7-2; clone_size: -; cdr3_nt: TGTGCCAGCAGCTCGTCAGCGGGGGGCCTCACCGGGGAGCTGTTTTTT; cdr3_aa: CASSSSAGGLTGELFF
j_call: TRBJ2-7; d_call: -; v_call: TRBV7-9; clone_size: -; cdr3_nt: TGTGCCAGCAGCACCCCTGACGAGCAGTACTTC; cdr3_aa: CASSTPDEQYF
j_call: TRBJ2-1; d_call: TRBD2; v_call: TRBV7-3; clone_size: -; cdr3_nt: TGTGCCAGCAGCTTAAGGCCTAGCGGTTACAATGAGCAGTTCTTC; cdr3_aa: CASSLRPSGYNEQFF
j_call: TRBJ2-3; d_call: -; v_call: TRBV4-1; clone_size: -; cdr3_nt: TGCGCCAGCAGCCCACTGGGACGGAGCCGAACCACAGATACGCAGTATTTT; cdr3_aa: CASSPLGRSRTTDTQYF
j_call: TRBJ1-2; d_call: -; v_call: TRBV30; clone_size: -; cdr3_nt: TGTGCCTGGAGTGCGGACGGGGCGGGCTATGGCTACACCTTC; cdr3_aa: CAWSADGAGYGYTF
j_call: TRBJ2-7; d_call: -; v_call: TRBV5-1; clone_size: -; cdr3_nt: TGCGCCAGCAGCCCGACTAGGGGCCAATACGAGCAGTACTTC; cdr3_aa: CASSPTRGQYEQYF
j_call: TRBJ2-7; d_call: -; v_call: TRBV2; clone_size: -; cdr3_nt: TGTGCCAGCGGACAGAGCTCCTACGAGCAGTACTTC; cdr3_aa: CASGQSSYEQYF
j_call: TRBJ2-3; d_call: TRBD2; v_call: TRBV24-1; clone_size: -; cdr3_nt: TGTGCCACCAGTGATTGGAGCGGGAGTGGCACAGATACGCAGTATTTT; cdr3_aa: CATSDWSGSGTDTQYF
j_call: TRBJ1-1; d_call: TRBD1; v_call: TRBV30; clone_size: once; cdr3_nt: TGTGCCTGGAGGGGTGGGAGACAGGGATTTGAAGCTTTCTTT; cdr3_aa: CAWRGGRQGFEAFF
j_call: TRBJ2-1; d_call: TRBD2; v_call: TRBV27; clone_size: -; cdr3_nt: TGTGCCAGCAGTTTACGCTCTAAGGCGGGGGGGGAATTCGACAATGAGCAGTTCTTC; cdr3_aa: CASSLRSKAGGEFDNEQFF
j_call: TRBJ1-4; d_call: -; v_call: TRBV19; clone_size: few; cdr3_nt: TGTGCCAGTACAATGACAGCGGACGATGAAAAACTGTTTTTT; cdr3_aa: CASTMTADDEKLFF
j_call: TRBJ2-2; d_call: TRBD1; v_call: TRBV2; clone_size: -; cdr3_nt: TGTGCCAGCAGTGCCGGGACAGGGGTTGCCGGGGAGCTGTTTTTT; cdr3_aa: CASSAGTGVAGELFF
j_call: TRBJ2-5; d_call: -; v_call: TRBV27; clone_size: once; cdr3_nt: TGTGCCAGCAGGACTTGGCACCAAGAGACCCAGTACTTC; cdr3_aa: CASRTWHQETQYF
j_call: TRBJ1-1; d_call: TRBD1; v_call: TRBV29-1; clone_size: -; cdr3_nt: TGCAGCGTTGACATTGACAGGGTGACTGAAGCTTTCTTT; cdr3_aa: CSVDIDRVTEAFF
j_call: TRBJ1-2; d_call: -; v_call: TRBV7-9; clone_size: -; cdr3_nt: TGTGCCAGCAGCTACCAGGGAGGTGGCTACACCTTC; cdr3_aa: CASSYQGGGYTF
j_call: TRBJ1-5; d_call: TRBD1; v_call: TRBV6-6; clone_size: -; cdr3_nt: TGTGCCAGCAGTTACCGAGGACAGGGTGGGGATCAGCCCCAGCATTTT; cdr3_aa: CASSYRGQGGDQPQHF
j_call: TRBJ1-5; d_call: -; v_call: TRBV6-5; clone_size: -; cdr3_nt: TGTGCCAGCAGACGGGGCGGGAATCAGCCCCAGCATTTT; cdr3_aa: CASRRGGNQPQHF
j_call: TRBJ1-1; d_call: -; v_call: TRBV28; clone_size: -; cdr3_nt: TGTGCCAGCAGTTTGGGCAGGGATAAAGCTTTCTTT; cdr3_aa: CASSLGRDKAFF
j_call: TRBJ1-4; d_call: TRBD1; v_call: TRBV23-1; clone_size: -; cdr3_nt: TGCGCCAGCAGTCGCCCTCGGGACAGGGAGACTGAAAAACTGTTTTTT; cdr3_aa: CASSRPRDRETEKLFF
j_call: TRBJ2-7; d_call: -; v_call: TRBV6-6; clone_size: -; cdr3_nt: TGTGCCAGCAGTTACCGGCAGTCCTACGAGCAGTACTTC; cdr3_aa: CASSYRQSYEQYF
j_call: TRBJ1-1; d_call: -; v_call: TRBV25-1; clone_size: -; cdr3_nt: TGTGCCAGCAGTGAGTCATTGGGCTCGGGGGGGAACACTGAAGCTTTCTTT; cdr3_aa: CASSESLGSGGNTEAFF
j_call: TRBJ1-2; d_call: -; v_call: TRBV9; clone_size: -; cdr3_nt: TGTGCCAGCAGCGTTGAAGAGGGCTATGGCTACACCTTC; cdr3_aa: CASSVEEGYGYTF
j_call: TRBJ2-7; d_call: -; v_call: TRBV28; clone_size: -; cdr3_nt: TGTGCCAGCAGTTTATCCTCCGGGACGCAGAGCTCCTACGAGCAGTACTTC; cdr3_aa: CASSLSSGTQSSYEQYF
j_call: TRBJ2-5; d_call: -; v_call: TRBV6-2/TRBV6-3; clone_size: -; cdr3_nt: TGTGCCAGCAGTTACTCCGAGGGCTCTATGGGGGAGACCCAGTACTTC; cdr3_aa: CASSYSEGSMGETQYF